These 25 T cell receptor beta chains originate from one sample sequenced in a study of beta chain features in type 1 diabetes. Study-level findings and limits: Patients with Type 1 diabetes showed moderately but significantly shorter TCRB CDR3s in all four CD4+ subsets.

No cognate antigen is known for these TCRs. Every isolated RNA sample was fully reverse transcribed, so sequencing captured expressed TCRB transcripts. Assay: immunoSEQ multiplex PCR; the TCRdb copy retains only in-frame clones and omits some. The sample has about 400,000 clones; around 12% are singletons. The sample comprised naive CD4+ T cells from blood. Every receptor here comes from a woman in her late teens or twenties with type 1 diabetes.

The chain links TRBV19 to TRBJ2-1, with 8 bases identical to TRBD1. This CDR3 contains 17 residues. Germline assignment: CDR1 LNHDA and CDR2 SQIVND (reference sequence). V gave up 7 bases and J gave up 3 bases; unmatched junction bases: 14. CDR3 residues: CASNQEAGQGIYNEQFF. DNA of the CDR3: TGTGCCAGTAATCAGGAGGCCGGACAGGGCATCTACAATGAGCAGTTCTTC. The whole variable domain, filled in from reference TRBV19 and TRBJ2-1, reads DGGITQSPKYLFRKEGQNVTLSCEQNLNHDAMYWYRQDPGQGLRLIYYSQIVNDFQKGDIAEGYSVSREKKESFPLTVTSAQKNPTAFYLCASNQEAGQGIYNEQFFGPGTRLTVL.

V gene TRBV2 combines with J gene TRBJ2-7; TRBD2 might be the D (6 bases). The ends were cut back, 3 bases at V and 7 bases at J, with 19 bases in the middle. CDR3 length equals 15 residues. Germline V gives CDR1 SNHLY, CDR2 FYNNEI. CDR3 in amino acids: CASSEVLLGAGEQYF. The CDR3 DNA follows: TGTGCCAGCAGTGAGGTACTTCTGGGTGCGGGAGAGCAGTACTTC.

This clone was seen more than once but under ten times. The CDR3 bases are TGCGCCAGCAGCTTGGAGGGGCGCTCCTACAATGAGCAGTTCTTC. It codes for CASSLEGRSYNEQFF. The chain combines TRBV5-1 with TRBJ2-1; D is possibly TRBD1 (5 bases). Trimming removed 0 bases at V and 0 bases at J, with 7 bases between. The germline CDR1 and CDR2 sequences are SGHRS and YFSETQ. CDR3 length: 15 amino acids.

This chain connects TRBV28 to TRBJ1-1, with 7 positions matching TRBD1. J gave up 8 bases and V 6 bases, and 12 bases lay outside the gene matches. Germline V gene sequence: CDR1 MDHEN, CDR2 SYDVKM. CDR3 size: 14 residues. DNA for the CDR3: TGTGCCAGCAGGGATAACCGGGACAGCATCGAAGCTTTCTTT. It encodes CASRDNRDSIEAFF.

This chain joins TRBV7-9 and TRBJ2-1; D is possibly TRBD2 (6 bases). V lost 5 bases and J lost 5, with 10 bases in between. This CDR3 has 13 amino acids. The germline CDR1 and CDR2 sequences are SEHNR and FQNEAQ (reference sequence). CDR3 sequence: CASSPGLHNEQFF. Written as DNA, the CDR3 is TGTGCCAGCAGCCCGGGACTGCACAATGAGCAGTTCTTC.

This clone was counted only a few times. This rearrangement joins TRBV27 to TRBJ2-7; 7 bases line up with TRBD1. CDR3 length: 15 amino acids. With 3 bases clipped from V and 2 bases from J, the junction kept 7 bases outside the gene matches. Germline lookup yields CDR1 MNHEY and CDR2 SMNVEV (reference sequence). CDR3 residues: CASSLTAGGTYEQYF. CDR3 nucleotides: TGTGCCAGCAGTTTGACGGCAGGGGGTACCTACGAGCAGTACTTC.

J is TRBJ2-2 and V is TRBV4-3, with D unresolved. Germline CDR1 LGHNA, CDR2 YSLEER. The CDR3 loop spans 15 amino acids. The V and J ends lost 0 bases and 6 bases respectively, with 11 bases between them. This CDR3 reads CASSQDNPSAGELFF. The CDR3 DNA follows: TGCGCCAGCAGCCAAGATAACCCCTCAGCCGGGGAGCTGTTTTTT.

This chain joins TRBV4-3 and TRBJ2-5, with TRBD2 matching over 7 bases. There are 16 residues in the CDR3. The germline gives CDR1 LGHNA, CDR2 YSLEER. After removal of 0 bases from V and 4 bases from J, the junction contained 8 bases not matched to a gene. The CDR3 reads CASSQDGGGGRETQYF. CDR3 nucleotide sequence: TGCGCCAGCAGCCAAGACGGAGGCGGGGGACGAGAGACCCAGTACTTC.

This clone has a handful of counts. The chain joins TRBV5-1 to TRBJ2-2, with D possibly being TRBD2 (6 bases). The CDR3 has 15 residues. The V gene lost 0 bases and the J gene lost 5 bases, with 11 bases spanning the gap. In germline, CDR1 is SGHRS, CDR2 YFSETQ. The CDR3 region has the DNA TGCGCCAGCAGCTTGGGGTCGGGAGCTACCGGGGAGCTGTTTTTT. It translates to CASSLGSGATGELFF.

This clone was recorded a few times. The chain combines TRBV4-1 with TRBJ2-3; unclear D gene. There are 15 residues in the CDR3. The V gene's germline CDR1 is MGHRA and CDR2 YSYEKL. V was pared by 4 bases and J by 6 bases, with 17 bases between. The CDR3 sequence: CASSPTFVGPDTQYF. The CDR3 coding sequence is TGCGCCAGCAGCCCAACCTTTGTGGGCCCGGATACGCAGTATTTT.

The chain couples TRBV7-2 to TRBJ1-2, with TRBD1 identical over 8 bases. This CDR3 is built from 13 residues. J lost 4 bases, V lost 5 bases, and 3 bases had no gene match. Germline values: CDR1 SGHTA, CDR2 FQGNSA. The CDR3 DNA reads TGTGCCAGCAGCGGGACAGGCAGCTATGGCTACACCTTC. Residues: CASSGTGSYGYTF.

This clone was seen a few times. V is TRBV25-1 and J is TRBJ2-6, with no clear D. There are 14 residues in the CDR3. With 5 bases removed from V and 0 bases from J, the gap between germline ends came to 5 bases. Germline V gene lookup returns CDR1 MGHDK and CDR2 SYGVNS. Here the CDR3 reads CASSTNSGANVLTF. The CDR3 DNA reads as TGTGCCAGCAGTACTAACTCTGGGGCCAACGTCCTGACTTTC.

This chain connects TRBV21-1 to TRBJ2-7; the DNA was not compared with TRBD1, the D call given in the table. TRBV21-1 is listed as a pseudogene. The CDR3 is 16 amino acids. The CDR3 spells CASSKHHFVGREKQYF. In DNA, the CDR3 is TGTGCCAGCAGCAAACACCATTTTGTGGGCAGGGAAAAGCAGTACTTC.

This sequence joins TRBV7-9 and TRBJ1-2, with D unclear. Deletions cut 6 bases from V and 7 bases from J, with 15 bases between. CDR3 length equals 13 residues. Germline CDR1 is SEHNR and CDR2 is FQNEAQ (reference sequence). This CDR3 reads CASSFETGPGYTF. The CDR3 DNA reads TGTGCCAGCAGTTTCGAGACGGGTCCTGGCTACACCTTC.

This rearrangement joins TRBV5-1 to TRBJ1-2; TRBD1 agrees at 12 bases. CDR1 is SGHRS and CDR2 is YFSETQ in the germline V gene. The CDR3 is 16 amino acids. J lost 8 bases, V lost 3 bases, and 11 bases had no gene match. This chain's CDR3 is CASSSQRDRGLRGYTF. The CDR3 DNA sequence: TGCGCCAGCAGCTCCCAGAGGGACAGGGGGCTAAGGGGCTACACCTTC.

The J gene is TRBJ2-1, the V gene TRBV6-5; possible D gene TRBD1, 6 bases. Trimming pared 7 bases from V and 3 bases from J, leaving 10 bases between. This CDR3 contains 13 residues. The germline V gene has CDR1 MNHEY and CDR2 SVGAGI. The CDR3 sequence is CASTQGYYNEQFF. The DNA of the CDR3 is TGTGCCAGCACCCAGGGGTACTACAATGAGCAGTTCTTC.

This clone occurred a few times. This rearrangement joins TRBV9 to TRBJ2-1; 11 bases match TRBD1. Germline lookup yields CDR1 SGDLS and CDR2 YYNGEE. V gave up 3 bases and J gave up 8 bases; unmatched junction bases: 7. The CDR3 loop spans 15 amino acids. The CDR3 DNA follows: TGTGCCAGCAGCGCCCGGACAGGGGGCAGGGATGAGCAGTTCTTC. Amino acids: CASSARTGGRDEQFF.

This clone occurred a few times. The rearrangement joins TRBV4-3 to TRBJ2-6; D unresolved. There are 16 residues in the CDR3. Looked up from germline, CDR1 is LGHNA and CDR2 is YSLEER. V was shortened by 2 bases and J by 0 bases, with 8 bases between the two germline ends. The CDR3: CASSQSTYSGANVLTF. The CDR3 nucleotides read TGCGCCAGCAGCCAATCCACTTACTCTGGGGCCAACGTCCTGACTTTC.

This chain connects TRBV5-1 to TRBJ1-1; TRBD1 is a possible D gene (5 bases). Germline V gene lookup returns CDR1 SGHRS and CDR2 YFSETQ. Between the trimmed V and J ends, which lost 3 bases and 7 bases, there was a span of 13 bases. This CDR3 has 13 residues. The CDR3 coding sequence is TGCGCCAGCAGCTCTCTGAACGGGGGTGAAGCTTTCTTT. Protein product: CASSSLNGGEAFF. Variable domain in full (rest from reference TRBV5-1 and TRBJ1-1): KAGVTQTPRYLIKTRGQQVTLSCSPISGHRSVSWYQQTPGQGLQFLFEYFSETQRNKGNFPGRFSGRQFSNSRSEMNVSTLELGDSALYLCASSSLNGGEAFFGQGTRLTVV.

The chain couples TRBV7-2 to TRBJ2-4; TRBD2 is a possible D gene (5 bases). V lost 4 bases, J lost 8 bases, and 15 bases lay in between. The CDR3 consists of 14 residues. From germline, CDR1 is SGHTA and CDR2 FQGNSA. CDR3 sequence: CASSSRTGGDIQYF. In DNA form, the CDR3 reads TGTGCCAGCAGCTCCAGGACCGGAGGAGACATTCAGTACTTC.

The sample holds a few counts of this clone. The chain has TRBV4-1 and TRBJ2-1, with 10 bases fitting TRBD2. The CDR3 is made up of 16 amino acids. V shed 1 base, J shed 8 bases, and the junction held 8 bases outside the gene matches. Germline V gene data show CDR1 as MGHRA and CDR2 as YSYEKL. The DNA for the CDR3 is TGCGCCAGCAGCCAAGGGCCGAGCGGGGGGGCTCATGAGCAGTTCTTC. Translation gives CASSQGPSGGAHEQFF.

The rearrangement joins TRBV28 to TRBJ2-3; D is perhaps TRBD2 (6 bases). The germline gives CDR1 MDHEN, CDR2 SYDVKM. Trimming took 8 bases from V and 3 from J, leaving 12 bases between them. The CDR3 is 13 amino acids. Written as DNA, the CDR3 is TGTGCCAGCGTCTCCGGGGGAACAGATACGCAGTATTTT. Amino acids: CASVSGGTDTQYF.

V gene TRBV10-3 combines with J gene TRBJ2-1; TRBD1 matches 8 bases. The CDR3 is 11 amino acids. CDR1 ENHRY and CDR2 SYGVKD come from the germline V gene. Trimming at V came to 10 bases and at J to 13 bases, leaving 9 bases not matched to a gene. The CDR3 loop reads CATTGGDVQFF. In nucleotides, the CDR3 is TGTGCCACCACAGGGGGAGACGTTCAGTTCTTC.

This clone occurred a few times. The DNA for the CDR3 is TGTGCCAGTGCACGGGACAACTCTGGAAACACCATATATTTT. Amino acids: CASARDNSGNTIYF. This sequence joins TRBV19 and TRBJ1-3; D is perhaps TRBD1 (6 bases). This CDR3 has 14 residues. V was clipped by 8 bases and J by 0 bases, with 11 bases between them. CDR1 is LNHDA, CDR2 SQIVND, per germline (reference sequence).

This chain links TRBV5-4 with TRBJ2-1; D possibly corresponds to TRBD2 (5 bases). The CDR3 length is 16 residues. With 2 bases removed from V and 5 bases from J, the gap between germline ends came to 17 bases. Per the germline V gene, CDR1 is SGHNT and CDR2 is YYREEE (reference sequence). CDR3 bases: TGTGCCAGCAGCTTACCCACTAGTACCCGGAACAATGAGCAGTTCTTC. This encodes CASSLPTSTRNNEQFF.